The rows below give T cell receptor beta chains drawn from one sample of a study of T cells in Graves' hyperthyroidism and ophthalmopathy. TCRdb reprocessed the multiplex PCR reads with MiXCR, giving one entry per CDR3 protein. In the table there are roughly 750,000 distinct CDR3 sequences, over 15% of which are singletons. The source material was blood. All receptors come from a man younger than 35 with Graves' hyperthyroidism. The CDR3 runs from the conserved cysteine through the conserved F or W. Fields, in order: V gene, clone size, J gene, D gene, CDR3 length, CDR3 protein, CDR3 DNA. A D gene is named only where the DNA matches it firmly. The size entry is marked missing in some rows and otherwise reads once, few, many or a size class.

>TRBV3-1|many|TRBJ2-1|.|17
CASSQAWGLASVDEQFF
TGTGCCAGCAGCCAAGCTTGGGGGCTAGCCAGCGTCGATGAGCAGTTCTTC
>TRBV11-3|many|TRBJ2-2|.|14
CASSLAHPTGELFF
TGTGCCAGCAGCTTAGCACACCCCACCGGGGAGCTGTTTTTT
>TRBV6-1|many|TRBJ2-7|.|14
CASKGGIGSYEQYF
TGTGCCAGCAAAGGTGGGATCGGTTCCTACGAGCAGTACTTC
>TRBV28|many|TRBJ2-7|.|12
CASSWGVGEQYF
TGTGCCAGCAGTTGGGGGGTCGGCGAGCAGTACTTC
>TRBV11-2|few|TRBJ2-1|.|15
CASSLDGTIYNEQFF
TGTGCCAGCAGCTTAGATGGGACCATCTACAATGAGCAGTTCTTC
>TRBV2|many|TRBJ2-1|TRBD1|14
CASKRDRAYNEQFF
TGTGCCAGCAAAAGGGACAGGGCATACAATGAGCAGTTCTTC
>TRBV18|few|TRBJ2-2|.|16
CASSPVIAENTGELFF
TGTGCCAGCTCACCAGTCATAGCGGAGAACACCGGGGAGCTGTTTTTT
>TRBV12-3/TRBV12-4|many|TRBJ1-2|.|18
CASSLLLGSAGSNYGYTF
TGTGCCAGCAGTCTCCTTTTAGGATCGGCAGGTTCGAACTATGGCTACACCTTC
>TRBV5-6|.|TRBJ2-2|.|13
CASSLGHAGELFF
TGTGCCAGCAGCTTAGGGCACGCCGGGGAGCTGTTTTTT
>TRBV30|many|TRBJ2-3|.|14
CAFSSGGGTDTQYF
TGTGCCTTCTCCTCTGGCGGAGGCACAGATACGCAGTATTTT
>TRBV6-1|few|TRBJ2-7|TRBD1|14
CASKGQGSSYEQYF
TGTGCCAGCAAGGGACAGGGATCGTCCTACGAGCAGTACTTC
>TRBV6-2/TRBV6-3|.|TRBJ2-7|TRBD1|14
CASSRFRDSYEQYF
TGTGCCAGCAGTCGCTTCCGGGACAGCTACGAGCAGTACTTC
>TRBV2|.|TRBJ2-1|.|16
CASSGVGGSSYSEQFF
TGTGCCAGCAGTGGGGTTGGCGGTAGCTCCTACAGTGAGCAGTTCTTC
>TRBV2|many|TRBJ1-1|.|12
CASGSRNTEAFF
TGTGCCAGCGGGTCTAGGAACACTGAAGCTTTCTTT
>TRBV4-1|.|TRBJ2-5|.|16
CASSPSPGRLKETQYF
TGCGCCAGCAGCCCCTCACCCGGACGGCTCAAAGAGACCCAGTACTTC
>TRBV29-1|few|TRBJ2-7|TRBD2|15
CSVGGRGTSFREQYF
TGCAGCGTCGGGGGGCGGGGGACTAGCTTTCGGGAGCAGTACTTC
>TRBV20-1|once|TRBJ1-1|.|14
CSASKQWGGTEAFF
TGCAGTGCTAGCAAACAGTGGGGTGGTACTGAAGCTTTCTTT
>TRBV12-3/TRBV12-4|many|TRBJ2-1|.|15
CASSLGRAFYNEQFF
TGTGCCAGCAGTTTAGGGCGGGCCTTCTACAATGAGCAGTTCTTC
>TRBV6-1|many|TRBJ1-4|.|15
CASSLARDSHEKLFF
TGTGCCAGCAGTTTAGCAAGGGACTCCCATGAAAAACTGTTTTTT
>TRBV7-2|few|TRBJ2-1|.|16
CASSLAAAGLSNEQFF
TGTGCCAGCAGCTTAGCCGCGGCGGGCCTCTCTAATGAGCAGTTCTTC
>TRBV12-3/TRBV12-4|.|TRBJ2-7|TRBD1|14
CASRRDREWYEQYF
TGTGCCAGCAGACGCGACAGGGAATGGTACGAGCAGTACTTC
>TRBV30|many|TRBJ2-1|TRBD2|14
CAWSIAGGPNEQFF
TGTGCCTGGAGTATAGCGGGAGGGCCCAATGAGCAGTTCTTC
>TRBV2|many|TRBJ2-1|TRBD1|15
CASSRSGGAYNEQFF
TGTGCCAGCTCACGATCAGGGGGCGCTTACAATGAGCAGTTCTTC
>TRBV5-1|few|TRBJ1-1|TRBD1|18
CASSPKMTGGWEWAEAFF
TGCGCCAGCAGCCCCAAGATGACAGGGGGCTGGGAGTGGGCTGAAGCTTTCTTT
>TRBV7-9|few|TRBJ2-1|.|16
CASSSRPRSSYNEQFF
TGTGCCAGCAGCTCCCGGCCCAGATCCTCCTACAATGAGCAGTTCTTC
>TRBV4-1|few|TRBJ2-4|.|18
CASSQDPWGRVAKNIQYF
TGCGCCAGCAGCCAAGACCCCTGGGGCCGCGTTGCCAAAAACATTCAGTACTTC
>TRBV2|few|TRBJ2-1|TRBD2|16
CASSEFGGRASDEQFF
TGTGCCAGCAGTGAATTTGGTGGGAGGGCTAGTGATGAGCAGTTCTTC
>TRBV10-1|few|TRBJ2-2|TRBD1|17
CASKSEWDRAHTGELFF
TGCGCCAGCAAAAGCGAGTGGGACAGGGCCCACACCGGGGAGCTGTTTTTT
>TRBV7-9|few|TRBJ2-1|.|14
CASSLALNQDEQFF
TGTGCCAGCAGCTTAGCGTTAAATCAAGATGAGCAGTTCTTC
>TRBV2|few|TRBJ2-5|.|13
CASSEVELETQYF
TGTGCCAGCAGTGAGGTAGAACTAGAGACCCAGTACTTC
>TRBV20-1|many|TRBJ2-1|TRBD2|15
CSATSGLDFHNEQFF
TGCAGTGCGACGTCGGGACTAGATTTCCACAATGAGCAGTTCTTC
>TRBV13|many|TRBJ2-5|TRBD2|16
CASSLLTAGDLETQYF
TGTGCCAGCAGCTTATTGACAGCGGGGGACCTAGAGACCCAGTACTTC
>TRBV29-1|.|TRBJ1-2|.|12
CSVPGRTYGYTF
TGCAGCGTTCCCGGGCGGACTTATGGCTACACCTTC
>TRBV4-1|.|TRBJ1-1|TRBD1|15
CASRNQGGGGTEAFF
TGCGCCAGCCGAAATCAGGGGGGGGGAGGCACTGAAGCTTTCTTT
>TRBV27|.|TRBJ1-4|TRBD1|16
CASNPHGTGPNEKLFF
TGTGCCAGCAATCCGCACGGGACAGGGCCTAATGAAAAACTGTTTTTT
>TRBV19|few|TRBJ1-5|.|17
CASSTEILTKGNQPQHF
TGTGCCAGTAGTACCGAAATATTGACCAAGGGCAATCAGCCCCAGCATTTT
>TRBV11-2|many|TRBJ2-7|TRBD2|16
CASSLNGLAYSVEQYF
TGTGCCAGCAGCTTGAACGGACTAGCTTATTCCGTCGAGCAGTACTTC
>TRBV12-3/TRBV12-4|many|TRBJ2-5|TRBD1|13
CASSSTGEETQYF
TGTGCCAGCTCCTCCACAGGGGAAGAGACCCAGTACTTC
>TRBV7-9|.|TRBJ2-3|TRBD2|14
CASSLAGGQNTQYF
TGTGCCAGCAGCTTAGCGGGAGGGCAAAATACGCAGTATTTT
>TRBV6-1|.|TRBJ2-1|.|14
CASSEMALYNEQFF
TGTGCCAGCAGTGAGATGGCCCTATACAATGAGCAGTTCTTC
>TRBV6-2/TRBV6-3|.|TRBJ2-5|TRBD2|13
CASTPGGRETQYF
TGTGCCAGCACTCCGGGGGGACGGGAGACCCAGTACTTC
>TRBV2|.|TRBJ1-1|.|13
CASKGGGGTEAFF
TGTGCCAGCAAAGGGGGTGGGGGCACTGAAGCTTTCTTT
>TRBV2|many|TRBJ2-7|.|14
CASSEPRVSYEQYF
TGTGCCAGCAGTGAACCCCGGGTATCCTACGAGCAGTACTTC
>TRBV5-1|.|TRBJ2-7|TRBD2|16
CASSPGLAGGIAEQYF
TGCGCCAGCAGCCCGGGACTAGCGGGAGGAATTGCCGAGCAGTACTTC
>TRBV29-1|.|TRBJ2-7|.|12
CSVGAKRYEQYF
TGCAGCGTTGGCGCGAAGCGCTACGAGCAGTACTTC
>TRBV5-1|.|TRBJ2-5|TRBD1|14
CASSAGTGEGTQYF
TGCGCCAGCAGCGCCGGGACAGGGGAGGGGACCCAGTACTTC
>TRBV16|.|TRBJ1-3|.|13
CASRQPAGNTIYF
TGTGCCAGCAGACAGCCGGCGGGAAACACCATATATTTT
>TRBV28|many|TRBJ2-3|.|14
CATRDSHSTDTQYF
TGTGCCACCCGGGACTCTCATAGCACAGATACGCAGTATTTT
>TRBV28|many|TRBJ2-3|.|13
CATDQGPTDTQYF
TGTGCCACCGACCAGGGTCCCACAGATACGCAGTATTTT
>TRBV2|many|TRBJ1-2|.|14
CASSERAINYGYTF
TGTGCCAGCAGTGAGAGGGCCATCAACTATGGCTACACCTTC